The 30 T cell receptor beta chains below were found in one sample sequenced in a study of T cell repertoires in ileal Crohn's disease. Sequencing used immunoSEQ multiplex PCR; TCRdb keeps in-frame clones, though not all of them. The sample lists more than 10,000 clones, about 81% occurring once. Sample time point: neoterminal ileum biopsy at postoperative endoscopy, about 6 months after surgery. The source material was ileal tissue. The receptors come from an adult with Crohn's disease.

The chain couples TRBV11-2 to TRBJ2-1, with 9 bases fitting TRBD2. V shed 1 base and J 4 bases; nucleotides not matched to a gene: 5. In germline, CDR1 is SGHAT, CDR2 FQNNGV. The CDR3 is 16 residues long. CDR3: CASSLGVSGGYNEQFF. The DNA for the CDR3 is TGTGCCAGCAGCTTAGGGGTTAGCGGGGGTTACAATGAGCAGTTCTTC.

The chain combines TRBV19 with TRBJ2-7; D not resolved. Trimming left V 3 bases short and J 2 bases short, with 8 bases between. The germline V gene encodes CDR1 LNHDA and CDR2 SQIVND (reference sequence). CDR3 length: 13 residues. The CDR3 loop reads CASSISRAYEQYF. CDR3 bases: TGTGCCAGTAGTATTTCACGGGCCTACGAGCAGTACTTC.

The V gene is TRBV2, the J gene TRBJ1-2; the D is unclear. Germline V gives CDR1 SNHLY, CDR2 FYNNEI. This CDR3 comprises 12 residues. The V gene lost 3 bases and the J gene lost 5 bases, with 7 bases spanning the gap. Here the CDR3 reads CASSDSGYGYTF. The DNA for the CDR3 is TGTGCCAGCAGTGATTCGGGTTATGGCTACACCTTC.

This clone was seen a few times. The V call is TRBV7-9, the J call TRBJ1-5, with 8 bases that match TRBD1. Germline lookup yields CDR1 SEHNR and CDR2 FQNEAQ (reference sequence). The CDR3 extends over 16 amino acids. After removal of 5 bases from V and 0 bases from J, the junction contained 6 bases not matched to a gene. The CDR3 is CASSPGTGYSNQPQHF. The DNA for the CDR3 is TGTGCCAGCAGCCCCGGGACAGGTTATAGCAATCAGCCCCAGCATTTT.

The rearrangement joins TRBV2 to TRBJ2-7; possibly TRBD1 for D (6 bases). The CDR3 consists of 15 residues. The germline gives CDR1 SNHLY, CDR2 FYNNEI. Deletions cut 4 bases from V and 0 bases from J, with 13 bases between. CDR3 loop: CASSAPGQSSYEQYF. CDR3 nucleotide sequence: TGTGCCAGCAGTGCCCCCGGACAGAGCTCCTACGAGCAGTACTTC.

The CDR3 reads CASSTTGGAGQPQHF. CDR3 DNA: TGTGCCAGCAGCACTACAGGGGGCGCGGGTCAGCCCCAGCATTTT. The chain joins TRBV28 to TRBJ1-5, with TRBD1 matching over 9 bases. The CDR3 totals 15 residues. Germline V gene data show CDR1 as MDHEN and CDR2 as SYDVKM. V lost 6 bases to trimming and J lost 6 bases; unmatched junction nucleotides: 9.

The chain joins TRBV28 to TRBJ1-1, with a weak D call TRBD1 (5 bases). Per the germline V gene, CDR1 is MDHEN and CDR2 is SYDVKM. This CDR3 has 14 residues. Trimming stripped 6 bases from V and 0 bases from J, with 11 bases between. CDR3 region: CASSNRHMNTEAFF. The CDR3 DNA reads as TGTGCCAGCAGCAACAGGCACATGAACACTGAAGCTTTCTTT.

The chain carries TRBV19 and TRBJ1-4; no clear D. The germline V and J ends were trimmed by 4 bases and 5 bases, with 11 bases remaining between them. Per the germline V gene, CDR1 is LNHDA and CDR2 is SQIVND (reference sequence). The CDR3 is 14 residues long. CDR3 region: CASSSLGGNEKLFF. The CDR3 nucleotides read TGTGCCAGTAGTAGTCTGGGAGGGAATGAAAAACTGTTTTTT.

The V and J genes are TRBV6-4 and TRBJ2-1; 9 bases are a match to TRBD2. Germline CDR1 MRHNA, CDR2 SNTAGT. This CDR3 has 16 residues. The J segment lost 3 bases and the V segment lost 0 bases, leaving 3 bases of the junction unmatched. DNA of the CDR3: TGTGCCAGCAGTGACTCTGGAGCGGGGGGCTACAATGAGCAGTTCTTC. This translates into CASSDSGAGGYNEQFF.

This clone was observed once. CDR3 in amino acids: CASSYGAGGDNEQFF. The CDR3 DNA sequence: TGTGCCAGCAGTTACGGGGCGGGGGGAGACAATGAGCAGTTCTTC. The chain links TRBV6-5 to TRBJ2-1; 8 nucleotides line up with TRBD2. The CDR3 has 15 amino acids. With 2 bases clipped from V and 5 bases from J, the junction kept 5 bases outside the gene matches. Germline V gene data show CDR1 as MNHEY and CDR2 as SVGAGI.

The chain links TRBV4-1 to TRBJ2-7; D may be TRBD1 (5 bases). CDR3 length: 13 amino acids. The germline gives CDR1 MGHRA, CDR2 YSYEKL. Trimming pared 4 bases from V and 1 base from J, leaving 8 bases between. DNA for the CDR3: TGCGCCAGCAGCCTAACAGGTTCCTACGAGCAGTACTTC. Its protein is CASSLTGSYEQYF.

This clone was seen a handful of times. This chain links TRBV5-1 with TRBJ1-6, with D hard to call. The CDR3 runs to 13 residues. Trimming took off 4 bases at V and 6 bases at J, with 8 bases between the two ends. The germline CDR1 and CDR2 sequences are SGHRS and YFSETQ. The CDR3, as DNA: TGCGCCAGCAGCGTACAGATTAATTCACCCCTCCACTTT. The encoded protein is CASSVQINSPLHF.

This clone turned up a few times. The rearrangement joins TRBV5-4 to TRBJ1-2; 9 nucleotides align to TRBD1. The CDR3 loop spans 16 amino acids. V shed 0 bases, J shed 5 bases, and the junction held 8 bases outside the gene matches. Germline V gene lookup returns CDR1 SGHNT and CDR2 YYREEE (reference sequence). The CDR3: CASSLEGDRASYGYTF. DNA for the CDR3: TGTGCCAGCAGCTTGGAGGGGGACAGGGCCTCATATGGCTACACCTTC.

The chain employs TRBV7-8 and TRBJ2-2; 9 bases are a match to TRBD2. The V gene's germline CDR1 is SGHVS and CDR2 FQNEAQ. Trimming took 1 base from V and 6 from J; bases not matched to a gene: 6. This CDR3 comprises 16 residues. The CDR3 spells CASSLGGGARAGELFF. In DNA, the CDR3 is TGTGCCAGCAGCTTAGGCGGGGGGGCACGAGCCGGGGAGCTGTTTTTT.

V is TRBV9 and J is TRBJ2-2; perhaps TRBD2 as D (6 bases). Trimming took 4 bases from V and 2 from J, leaving 12 bases between them. The CDR3 totals 15 residues. CDR1 is SGDLS and CDR2 is YYNGEE in the germline V gene. CDR3 protein: CASSPPGLNTGELFF. Written as DNA, the CDR3 is TGTGCCAGCAGCCCCCCGGGACTTAACACCGGGGAGCTGTTTTTT.

This chain joins TRBV11-2 and TRBJ2-3, with a tentative D call TRBD2 (8 bases). Per the germline V gene, CDR1 is SGHAT and CDR2 is FQNNGV. The ends were cut back, 4 bases at V and 6 bases at J, with 20 bases in the middle. CDR3 length equals 16 residues. The CDR3 nucleotides read TGTGCCAGCAGCTCGGGACTAGTCAGGGGGGTGGATACGCAGTATTTT. As protein: CASSSGLVRGVDTQYF.

The rearrangement joins TRBV27 to TRBJ2-1; 11 nucleotides align to TRBD2. Germline V gives CDR1 MNHEY, CDR2 SMNVEV (reference sequence). J was trimmed by 5 bases and V by 5 bases; bases with no gene match: 8. This CDR3 is 16 amino acids long. The CDR3 DNA reads TGTGCCAGCAGTAACGCCGGGACTAGCGGCGACAATGAGCAGTTCTTC. Amino acid sequence: CASSNAGTSGDNEQFF.

V usage is TRBV5-5 and J usage is TRBJ2-1; the D gene is possibly TRBD1 (6 bases). Germline-derived CDR1 and CDR2 are SGHKS and YYEKEE (reference sequence). The V and J ends lost 4 bases and 5 bases respectively, with 13 bases between them. This CDR3 region has 14 residues. This CDR3 is CASSRQVGNNEQFF. The CDR3 DNA reads TGTGCCAGCAGCCGACAGGTTGGAAACAATGAGCAGTTCTTC. Using reference TRBV5-5 and TRBJ2-1 for the parts outside the CDR3, the full variable domain is DAGVTQSPTHLIKTRGQQVTLRCSPISGHKSVSWYQQVLGQGPQFIFQYYEKEERGRGNFPDRFSARQFPNYSSELNVNALLLGDSALYLCASSRQVGNNEQFFGPGTRLTVL.

The chain is built from TRBV15 and TRBJ2-7; a weak D match, TRBD2 (6 bases). Deletions cut 5 bases from V and 0 bases from J, with 14 bases between. Germline CDR1 reads LNHNV; CDR2 reads YYDKDF (reference sequence). The CDR3 has 15 residues. The CDR3 DNA reads TGTGCCACCAGCCGCTTGGGAGGAGGCTCCTACGAGCAGTACTTC. Translated, it gives CATSRLGGGSYEQYF.

This clone was seen just once. V and J are TRBV5-5 and TRBJ2-7, with a possible D match to TRBD1 (5 bases). There are 15 residues in the CDR3. The V end lost 0 bases, the J end lost 0 bases, and 10 bases lay between the germline ends. The germline gives CDR1 SGHKS, CDR2 YYEKEE (reference sequence). CDR3 nucleotides: TGTGCCAGCAGCTTGGCCGTGGACAACTCCTACGAGCAGTACTTC. Translated, it gives CASSLAVDNSYEQYF.

This clone was seen more than once but under ten times. The V call is TRBV19, the J call TRBJ1-2; D is undetermined. Trimming pared 8 bases from V and 8 bases from J, leaving 15 bases between. CDR1 and CDR2 (germline): LNHDA, SQIVND (reference sequence). This CDR3 is 12 amino acids long. The CDR3 region is CASYKGEGGYTF. For the CDR3, the DNA is TGTGCCAGTTACAAGGGCGAGGGCGGCTACACCTTC.

This chain uses TRBV5-1 with TRBJ2-3; tentative D call: TRBD2 (6 bases). Germline V gene sequence: CDR1 SGHRS, CDR2 YFSETQ. This CDR3 has 15 residues. V was pared by 5 bases and J by 1 base, with 14 bases between. The CDR3 reads CASRRDPRGTDTQYF. CDR3 sequence (DNA): TGCGCCAGCAGGCGGGACCCGAGGGGCACAGATACGCAGTATTTT.

V is TRBV19 and J is TRBJ1-1; 9 bases are a match to TRBD1. Germline CDR1 is LNHDA and CDR2 is SQIVND (reference sequence). V lost 6 bases to trimming and J lost 5 bases; unmatched junction nucleotides: 10. The length of the CDR3 is 15 residues. CDR3 DNA sequence: TGTGCCAGTAGCGATACAGGGGGCGGAGGGACTGAAGCTTTCTTT. This translates into CASSDTGGGGTEAFF.

This chain connects TRBV12-2 to TRBJ2-2; TRBD2, the D gene given by the table, was not confirmed from the DNA. TRBV12-2 is assigned pseudogene status. The CDR3 extends over 20 amino acids. The CDR3 protein is CASRLGATSGGSSNTGELFF. The CDR3 coding sequence is TGTGCAAGTCGCTTAGGAGCGACTAGCGGGGGGTCGTCGAACACCGGGGAGCTGTTTTTT.

The chain has TRBV7-9 and TRBJ1-6; D is unclear. CDR1 is SEHNR, CDR2 FQNEAQ, per germline (reference sequence). This CDR3 region has 14 residues. Trimming left V 2 bases short and J 7 bases short, with 9 bases between. In DNA, the CDR3 is TGTGCCAGCAGCTTAACGTCGGGGAATTCACCCCTCCACTTT. It codes for CASSLTSGNSPLHF.

The chain employs TRBV5-6 and TRBJ2-7; 8 bases fit TRBD2. The CDR3 contains 15 residues. CDR1 is SGHDT, CDR2 YYEEEE, per germline. The ends lost 0 bases at V and 2 bases at J; junction bases unmatched: 4. CDR3 in amino acids: CASSLALRGAYEQYF. The CDR3 DNA sequence: TGTGCCAGCAGCTTGGCCCTGCGGGGGGCCTACGAGCAGTACTTC.

Relative to its sample, this clone is medium-sized. Other DNA sequences in the sample encode the same CDR3. The chain carries TRBV4-1 and TRBJ1-6; D unresolved. The CDR3 extends over 15 amino acids. V lost 3 bases, J lost 10 bases, and 16 bases lay in between. Germline assignment: CDR1 MGHRA and CDR2 YSYEKL. The CDR3 sequence: CASSHELGDFSPLHF. The CDR3 DNA reads as TGCGCCAGCAGCCATGAACTCGGGGATTTCTCACCCCTCCACTTT.

This clone turned up a few times. The V and J genes are TRBV4-3 and TRBJ2-7, with 11 bases matching TRBD1. The CDR3 is made up of 16 amino acids. CDR1 and CDR2 from the germline V gene are LGHNA and YSLEER. Unmatched junction bases numbered 9, after V lost 3 bases and J lost 5 bases. The DNA of the CDR3 is TGCGCCAGCAGCCAGATTGTCGGACAGGGGGCCAACGAGCAGTACTTC. This sequence encodes CASSQIVGQGANEQYF.

The chain uses TRBV5-1 and TRBJ2-5; D might be TRBD2 (7 bases). The V gene's germline CDR1 is SGHRS and CDR2 YFSETQ. The CDR3 spans 16 residues. The V end was cut by 1 base, the J end by 1 base, with 14 bases between. The CDR3 coding sequence is TGCGCCAGCAGCTTGAGGGGGGGGCCCTTCCAAGAGACCCAGTACTTC. Protein sequence: CASSLRGGPFQETQYF.

The rearrangement uses TRBV2 and TRBJ1-1; 8 positions match TRBD1. Looked up from germline, CDR1 is SNHLY and CDR2 is FYNNEI. The CDR3 has 13 amino acids. V gave up 6 bases and J gave up 1 base; unmatched junction bases: 1. DNA for the CDR3: TGTGCCAGCAGAGGGACAGGGAACACTGAAGCTTTCTTT. Its protein product is CASRGTGNTEAFF.